This is a list of T cell receptor beta chains from one sample in a study of regulatory T cells in long-lasting Graves disease. TCRdb re-called the multiplex PCR reads through MiXCR, storing one row per CDR3 protein. This repertoire shows roughly 520,000 distinct CDR3 sequences, about 12% found once; its top ten account for about 8.3%. This sample also appeared in a second study, on T cells in Graves' hyperthyroidism and ophthalmopathy.

The source was peripheral blood mononuclear cells (PBMCs), collected at new diagnosis, from a patient treated with antithyroid drugs. These receptors originate from a woman between 25 and 40 years old with Graves disease. CDR3s include the opening cysteine and the closing phenylalanine or tryptophan. The D gene is left open where the match is weak. The size entry is marked missing in some rows and otherwise reads once, few, many or a size class.

len	abundance	d_gene	v_gene	j_gene	CDR3nt	CDR3aa
14	many	.	TRBV11-3	TRBJ2-3	TGTGCCAGCAGCTTAGGCTGGGACACAGATACGCAGTATTTT	CASSLGWDTDTQYF
14	many	.	TRBV2	TRBJ2-5	TGTGCCAGCAGGACCACAGGGTTTTCGGAGACCCAGTACTTC	CASRTTGFSETQYF
13	many	.	TRBV3-1	TRBJ1-5	TGTGCCAGCAGTCAGGCCAACAATCAGCCCCAGCATTTT	CASSQANNQPQHF
14	.	.	TRBV6-2/TRBV6-3	TRBJ2-1	TGTGCCAGTAGTCGTCAGGGCCCCTACAATGAGCAGTTCTTC	CASSRQGPYNEQFF
13	many	.	TRBV9	TRBJ2-7	TGTGCCAGCAGCGTGGCGGGTAACTACGAGCAGTACTTC	CASSVAGNYEQYF
16	.	TRBD1	TRBV18	TRBJ1-3	TGTGCCAGCTCACCAGACAGGGCTCTCTCTGGAAACACCATATATTTT	CASSPDRALSGNTIYF
15	many	.	TRBV9	TRBJ1-6	TGTGCCAGCAGCGTAGACGTCGGACATAATTCACCCCTCCACTTT	CASSVDVGHNSPLHF
15	few	TRBD1	TRBV18	TRBJ2-2	TGTGCCAGCTCACCCCGACAGGGGACCACCGGGGAGCTGTTTTTT	CASSPRQGTTGELFF
16	many	TRBD2	TRBV29-1	TRBJ2-3	TGCAGCGTTGAAGATGTAAGCGGGATAAAGCCAGATACGCAGTATTTT	CSVEDVSGIKPDTQYF
13	many	.	TRBV5-1	TRBJ2-1	TGCGCCAGCAGCCCAGGCACCTACAATGAGCAGTTCTTC	CASSPGTYNEQFF
16	.	.	TRBV19	TRBJ2-7	TGTGCCAGTAGTACAATTGTCGGGGCCCTGGTCTACGAGCAGTACTTC	CASSTIVGALVYEQYF
14	few	TRBD1	TRBV10-3	TRBJ1-5	TGTGCCATCAGTGACAGGGGGCAAAGGCAGCCCCAGCATTTT	CAISDRGQRQPQHF
17	many	.	TRBV2	TRBJ2-3	TGTGCCAGCAGTGGTGGGAAAGGCAGAACTAGCACAGATACGCAGTATTTT	CASSGGKGRTSTDTQYF
15	few	.	TRBV28	TRBJ2-7	TGTGCCAGCAGTCGGCGTCGATCGCGGATTTTCGAGCAGTACTTC	CASSRRRSRIFEQYF
16	few	.	TRBV4-3	TRBJ2-3	TGCGCCAGCAGCCAAGGGTCTGGGGCAGCTCCAGATACGCAGTATTTT	CASSQGSGAAPDTQYF
12	many	.	TRBV20-1	TRBJ1-1	TGCAGTGCTATAGGGTGGTACACTGAAGCTTTCTTT	CSAIGWYTEAFF
16	few	.	TRBV28	TRBJ2-4	TGTGCCAGCAGTCTCACCCCCACCGTGTCCGGGAACATTCAGTACTTC	CASSLTPTVSGNIQYF
13	many	TRBD1	TRBV20-1	TRBJ1-5	TGCAGTGCTGGGACAGCACCGAATCAGCCCCAGCATTTT	CSAGTAPNQPQHF
15	.	TRBD2	TRBV6-2/TRBV6-3	TRBJ2-7	TGTGCCAGCAGAGCCAGCGGGGGCAGCTCCTACGAGCAGTACTTC	CASRASGGSSYEQYF
14	.	.	TRBV6-4	TRBJ2-4	TGTGCCAGCAGTCAACAGGTAGCCAAAAACATTCAGTACTTC	CASSQQVAKNIQYF
14	few	.	TRBV6-1	TRBJ2-7	TGTGCCAGCAACGACCAGGGGAATCTCTACGAGCAGTACTTC	CASNDQGNLYEQYF
14	many	.	TRBV7-6	TRBJ2-7	TGTGCCAGCAGCTCCTCCAGTGCCTCCTACGAGCAGTACTTC	CASSSSSASYEQYF
11	.	.	TRBV16	TRBJ1-2	TGTGCCAGCAGCCAAGAGCAAGGCTACACCTTC	CASSQEQGYTF
17	.	TRBD2	TRBV18	TRBJ2-3	TGTGCCAGCTCACCAGGCGCCGGGAGGCCGTCCACAGATACGCAGTATTTT	CASSPGAGRPSTDTQYF
15	many	.	TRBV11-3	TRBJ2-1	TGTGCCAGCAGCTTGTTCAGGGGCTCCTACAATGAGCAGTTCTTC	CASSLFRGSYNEQFF
14	many	.	TRBV6-9	TRBJ1-1	TGTGCCAGCAGTTACTCTCGGGTCGCCACTGAAGCTTTCTTT	CASSYSRVATEAFF
16	.	.	TRBV15	TRBJ1-4	TGTGCCACCAGCAGAGATCCGTCCTCCCTCCAAGAAAAACTGTTTTTT	CATSRDPSSLQEKLFF
15	.	TRBD1	TRBV25-1	TRBJ1-1	TGTGCCAGCAGTGGGAAACAGGGGGTGAACACTGAAGCTTTCTTT	CASSGKQGVNTEAFF
14	many	.	TRBV6-1	TRBJ1-1	TGTGCCAGCAGTGAAAATAAAGGGGACACTGAAGCTTTCTTT	CASSENKGDTEAFF
14	.	TRBD2	TRBV20-1	TRBJ2-2	TGCAGTGCTAGCCCCCAGACTAGCCCCGGGGAGCTGTTTTTT	CSASPQTSPGELFF